The rows below give T cell receptor beta chains drawn from one sample of a study of OX40 agonist ivuxolimab in advanced cancers. Profiling relied on immunoSEQ multiplex PCR, and the TCRdb table lists in-frame clones only, not all of them. The data show tens of thousands of clones, over 75% seen once. Sequenced material: CD4+ or CD8+ T cells sorted from blood, taken in a trial of the OX40 agonist ivuxolimab. These receptors were collected from an adult with an advanced solid tumor such as melanoma, head and neck, liver or kidney cancer. The CDR3 runs from the conserved cysteine through the conserved F or W. Each record gives: CDR3 DNA, CDR3 protein, D gene, J gene, V gene, clone size. A D gene is named only where the DNA matches it firmly. Size is stated for part of the rows, as once, few or many counts, or as a class when the clone is expanded.

DNA: TGTGCCAGCAGCTCCGACAGGAGCTCTGGGGCCAACGTCCTGACTTTC
CDR3: CASSSDRSSGANVLTF
D: NA
J: TRBJ2-6
V: TRBV7-9
size: NA

DNA: TGTGCCAGCAACAAACAGGGTGACGGCGAGACCCAGTACTTC
CDR3: CASNKQGDGETQYF
D: NA
J: TRBJ2-5
V: TRBV6-6
size: NA

DNA: TGTGCCAGCAGCCCTTCGGGCCTTGTCATTTCACCCCTCCACTTT
CDR3: CASSPSGLVISPLHF
D: NA
J: TRBJ1-6
V: TRBV7-9
size: once

DNA: TGTGCCAGCACCTCGGACAGGGCGAACACCGGGGAGCTGTTTTTT
CDR3: CASTSDRANTGELFF
D: TRBD1
J: TRBJ2-2
V: TRBV2
size: NA

DNA: TGTGCCAGCAGTTTCTTTGGGACAACGCAAGAGACCCAGTACTTC
CDR3: CASSFFGTTQETQYF
D: NA
J: TRBJ2-5
V: TRBV6-5
size: NA

DNA: TGTGCCAGCAGCCAAGTGGGTATTTACTACGAGCAGTACTTC
CDR3: CASSQVGIYYEQYF
D: NA
J: TRBJ2-7
V: TRBV4-2
size: NA

DNA: TGCGCCAGCAGGGAAACCGGTGAAGCTTTCTTT
CDR3: CASRETGEAFF
D: NA
J: TRBJ1-1
V: TRBV5-1
size: NA

DNA: TGTGCCACCAGCAGTGGGGGACAGGGCGTTTTTCGCAATGAGCAGTTCTTC
CDR3: CATSSGGQGVFRNEQFF
D: TRBD1
J: TRBJ2-1
V: TRBV15
size: once

DNA: TGTGCCAGCACCCCTGAGGGGGGGAGCTCCTACAATGAGCAGTTCTTC
CDR3: CASTPEGGSSYNEQFF
D: NA
J: TRBJ2-1
V: TRBV7-9
size: once

DNA: TGTGCCAGTAACCGACAACCGAATCAGCCCCAGCATTTT
CDR3: CASNRQPNQPQHF
D: NA
J: TRBJ1-5
V: TRBV19
size: NA

DNA: TGTGCCAGCAGGCTCTCGGGTCGCACAGATACGCAGTATTTT
CDR3: CASRLSGRTDTQYF
D: NA
J: TRBJ2-3
V: TRBV6-1
size: NA

DNA: TGTGCCAGCAGCCTCCAAACTGCCTACGAGCAGTACTTC
CDR3: CASSLQTAYEQYF
D: NA
J: TRBJ2-7
V: TRBV11-2
size: NA

DNA: TGTGCCAGCAGCTTAACGGGTTGGGCAGATACGCAGTATTTT
CDR3: CASSLTGWADTQYF
D: NA
J: TRBJ2-3
V: TRBV7-3
size: NA

DNA: TGTGCCAGCAGTGAGGGGCCGGTAGGAAAACTGTTTTTT
CDR3: CASSEGPVGKLFF
D: NA
J: TRBJ1-4
V: TRBV2
size: NA

DNA: TGTGCCAGCAGTTACTCGCCCAGCCACTACTATGGCTACACCTTC
CDR3: CASSYSPSHYYGYTF
D: NA
J: TRBJ1-2
V: TRBV6-5
size: NA

DNA: TGTGCCAGCAGCTTGGCCCAGGGTCACTCACCCCTCCACTTT
CDR3: CASSLAQGHSPLHF
D: NA
J: TRBJ1-6
V: TRBV5-6
size: NA

DNA: TGCGCCAGCGGTCGGGACGGAGCCTACAATGAGCAGTTCTTC
CDR3: CASGRDGAYNEQFF
D: NA
J: TRBJ2-1
V: TRBV5-1
size: NA

DNA: TGTGCCAGCAGAATTGACAGGCTAAATGGCTACACCTTC
CDR3: CASRIDRLNGYTF
D: NA
J: TRBJ1-2
V: TRBV5-4
size: NA

DNA: TGCGCCAGCAGCCAAGATCTTTTAGGCAGATCCTACGAGCAGTACTTC
CDR3: CASSQDLLGRSYEQYF
D: NA
J: TRBJ2-7
V: TRBV4-1
size: NA

DNA: TGCGCCAGCAGCTTGTTAGGGGACTACGAGCAGTACTTC
CDR3: CASSLLGDYEQYF
D: NA
J: TRBJ2-7
V: TRBV5-1
size: NA

DNA: TGTGCCAGCAGTCCAACCGACGGGCGCAATCAGCCCCAGCATTTT
CDR3: CASSPTDGRNQPQHF
D: NA
J: TRBJ1-5
V: TRBV27
size: NA

DNA: TGTGCCAGCAGCCCGGGGACAGTAGAGACCCAGTACTTC
CDR3: CASSPGTVETQYF
D: TRBD1
J: TRBJ2-5
V: TRBV9
size: NA

DNA: TGTGCCAGCAGCTCAGTGGGGGGACCCGGGGAGCTGTTTTTT
CDR3: CASSSVGGPGELFF
D: NA
J: TRBJ2-2
V: TRBV7-6
size: few

DNA: TGTGCCAGCAGTGGACAGTACAATGAGCAGTTCTTC
CDR3: CASSGQYNEQFF
D: NA
J: TRBJ2-1
V: TRBV6-1
size: NA

DNA: TGCAGCGTTGAAGGGTCGACGAACACTGAAGCTTTCTTT
CDR3: CSVEGSTNTEAFF
D: NA
J: TRBJ1-1
V: TRBV29-1
size: NA

DNA: TGTGCCAGCAGTGAATTCAGGGGTCTGGGCGGGGAGCTGTTTTTT
CDR3: CASSEFRGLGGELFF
D: NA
J: TRBJ2-2
V: TRBV25-1
size: once

DNA: TGCGCCAGCAGCTTAACAGGGGTTCGAAGCACTGAAGCTTTCTTT
CDR3: CASSLTGVRSTEAFF
D: TRBD1
J: TRBJ1-1
V: TRBV5-1
size: NA

DNA: TGTGCCAGCATCCACGGGGGGGCAGGGGAAGAGACCCAGTACTTC
CDR3: CASIHGGAGEETQYF
D: TRBD2
J: TRBJ2-5
V: TRBV2
size: NA

DNA: TGTGCCAGCAGTGAAGCGGGAGAGGGTGGCTACGAGCAGTACTTC
CDR3: CASSEAGEGGYEQYF
D: NA
J: TRBJ2-7
V: TRBV6-1
size: NA

DNA: TGTGCCAGCAGCTTGGGAACGGGGGGGCAGGTAGATACGCAGTATTTT
CDR3: CASSLGTGGQVDTQYF
D: TRBD2
J: TRBJ2-3
V: TRBV7-9
size: once

DNA: TGTGCCAGCAGTTACTCTACAGGGGGCGGACAGCCCCAGCATTTT
CDR3: CASSYSTGGGQPQHF
D: TRBD1
J: TRBJ1-5
V: TRBV6-5
size: few

DNA: TGCGCCAGCAGATACAGGACCCTGGGGACTAATGAAAAACTGTTTTTT
CDR3: CASRYRTLGTNEKLFF
D: NA
J: TRBJ1-4
V: TRBV23-1
size: few

DNA: TGTGCCAGCAGGATTGGACAGGATCATGGGCAGTACTTC
CDR3: CASRIGQDHGQYF
D: TRBD1
J: TRBJ2-7
V: TRBV7-2
size: NA

DNA: TGTGCCAGGAGAACTAGCGGGAGCCAAACCTACGAGCAGTACTTC
CDR3: CARRTSGSQTYEQYF
D: TRBD2
J: TRBJ2-7
V: TRBV19
size: NA

DNA: TGTGCCAGCAGCCAACAGGGGACAGGGGGCGAGCAGTACTTC
CDR3: CASSQQGTGGEQYF
D: TRBD1
J: TRBJ2-7
V: TRBV6-5
size: few

DNA: TGTGCCAGCAGTTATTACAGGGGGCAGATGAACACTGAAGCTTTCTTT
CDR3: CASSYYRGQMNTEAFF
D: TRBD1
J: TRBJ1-1
V: TRBV6-5
size: once

DNA: TGTGCCAGCAGTTTATTAACCCCCTACAACGCGCTAGCGGGAGGGGTAGAAGATACGCAGTATTTT
CDR3: CASSLLTPYNALAGGVEDTQYF
D: TRBD2
J: TRBJ2-3
V: TRBV27
size: once

DNA: TGCGCCAGCAGCCCCCAAGCGGGAGCGGGCTACAATGAGCAGTTCTTC
CDR3: CASSPQAGAGYNEQFF
D: TRBD2
J: TRBJ2-1
V: TRBV4-3
size: NA

DNA: TGCGCCAGCAGCCGGACTGAGGCACAAGAGACCCAGTACTTC
CDR3: CASSRTEAQETQYF
D: NA
J: TRBJ2-5
V: TRBV5-1
size: NA

DNA: TGTGCCAGCAGCTTGGTCTTCCCGGGAACACATCTAGGGAATGAGCAGTTCTTC
CDR3: CASSLVFPGTHLGNEQFF
D: NA
J: TRBJ2-1
V: TRBV5-5
size: NA

DNA: TGTGCCAGCAGCTTAGAGGGCTGGGAAAGTACGCAGTATTTT
CDR3: CASSLEGWESTQYF
D: NA
J: TRBJ2-3
V: TRBV11-2
size: NA